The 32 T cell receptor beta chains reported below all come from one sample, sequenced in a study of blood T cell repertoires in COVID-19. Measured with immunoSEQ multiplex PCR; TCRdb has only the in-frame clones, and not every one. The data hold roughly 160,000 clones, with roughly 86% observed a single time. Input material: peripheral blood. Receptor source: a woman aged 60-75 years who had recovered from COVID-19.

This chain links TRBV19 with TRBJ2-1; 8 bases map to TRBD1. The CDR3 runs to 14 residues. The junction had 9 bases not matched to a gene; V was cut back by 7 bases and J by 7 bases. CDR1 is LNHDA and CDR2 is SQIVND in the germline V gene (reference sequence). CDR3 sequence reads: CASTTGQGANEQFF. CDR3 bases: TGTGCCAGTACAACCGGACAGGGTGCAAATGAGCAGTTCTTC. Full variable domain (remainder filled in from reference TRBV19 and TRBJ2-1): DGGITQSPKYLFRKEGQNVTLSCEQNLNHDAMYWYRQDPGQGLRLIYYSQIVNDFQKGDIAEGYSVSREKKESFPLTVTSAQKNPTAFYLCASTTGQGANEQFFGPGTRLTVL.

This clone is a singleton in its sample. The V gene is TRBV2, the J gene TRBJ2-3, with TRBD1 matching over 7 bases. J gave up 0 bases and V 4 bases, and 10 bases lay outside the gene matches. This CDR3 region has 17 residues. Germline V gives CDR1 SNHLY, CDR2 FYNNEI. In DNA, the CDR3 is TGTGCCAGCAGTGTTCAAGAGGGGGCCCTTAGCACAGATACGCAGTATTTT. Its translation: CASSVQEGALSTDTQYF.

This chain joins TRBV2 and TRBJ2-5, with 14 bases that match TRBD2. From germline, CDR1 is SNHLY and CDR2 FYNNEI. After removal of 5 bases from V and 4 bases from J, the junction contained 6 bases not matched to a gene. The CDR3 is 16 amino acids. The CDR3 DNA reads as TGTGCCAGCAGTTATCGACTAGCGGGGGGGGCAGAGACCCAGTACTTC. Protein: CASSYRLAGGAETQYF. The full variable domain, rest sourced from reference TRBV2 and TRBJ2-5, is EPEVTQTPSHQVTQMGQEVILRCVPISNHLYFYWYRQILGQKVEFLVSFYNNEISEKSEIFDDQFSVERPDGSNFTLKIRSTKLEDSAMYFCASSYRLAGGAETQYFGPGTRLLVL.

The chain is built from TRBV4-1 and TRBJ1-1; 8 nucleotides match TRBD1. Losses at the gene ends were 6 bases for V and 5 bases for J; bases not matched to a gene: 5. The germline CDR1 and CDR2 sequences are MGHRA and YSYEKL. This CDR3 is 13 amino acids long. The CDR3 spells CASSLQGETEAFF. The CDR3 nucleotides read TGCGCCAGCAGTCTACAGGGGGAGACTGAAGCTTTCTTT.

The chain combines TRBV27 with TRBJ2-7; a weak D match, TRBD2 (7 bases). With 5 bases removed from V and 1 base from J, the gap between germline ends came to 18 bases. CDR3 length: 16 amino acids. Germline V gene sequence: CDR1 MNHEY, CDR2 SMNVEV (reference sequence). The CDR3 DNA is TGTGCCAGCAGTCCCCTCTTCCGGGGGGCTTCCTACGAGCAGTACTTC. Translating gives CASSPLFRGASYEQYF.

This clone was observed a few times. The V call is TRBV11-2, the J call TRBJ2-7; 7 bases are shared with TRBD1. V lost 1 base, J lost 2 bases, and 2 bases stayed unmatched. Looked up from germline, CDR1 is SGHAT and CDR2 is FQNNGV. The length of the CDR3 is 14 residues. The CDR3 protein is CASSLGQGAYEQYF. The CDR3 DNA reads TGTGCCAGCAGCTTAGGGCAGGGGGCCTACGAGCAGTACTTC.

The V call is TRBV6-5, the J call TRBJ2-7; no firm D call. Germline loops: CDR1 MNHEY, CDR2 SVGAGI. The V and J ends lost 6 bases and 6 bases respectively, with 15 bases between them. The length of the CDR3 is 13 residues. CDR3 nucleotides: TGTGCCAGCAGGACCACTCCATGGGCCGAGCAGTACTTC. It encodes CASRTTPWAEQYF.

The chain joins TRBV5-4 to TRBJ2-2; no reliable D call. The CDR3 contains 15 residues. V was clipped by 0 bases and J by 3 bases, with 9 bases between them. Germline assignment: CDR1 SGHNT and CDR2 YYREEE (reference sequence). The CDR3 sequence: CASSLGNRDTGELFF. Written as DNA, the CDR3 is TGTGCCAGCAGCTTGGGGAACCGGGACACCGGGGAGCTGTTTTTT.

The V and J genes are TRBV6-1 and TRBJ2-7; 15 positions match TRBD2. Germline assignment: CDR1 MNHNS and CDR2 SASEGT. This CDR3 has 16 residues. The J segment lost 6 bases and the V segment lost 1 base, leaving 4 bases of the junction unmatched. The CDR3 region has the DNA TGTGCCAGCAGTGAAGGGACTAGCGGGGGGGGTTTCGAGCAGTACTTC. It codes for CASSEGTSGGGFEQYF.

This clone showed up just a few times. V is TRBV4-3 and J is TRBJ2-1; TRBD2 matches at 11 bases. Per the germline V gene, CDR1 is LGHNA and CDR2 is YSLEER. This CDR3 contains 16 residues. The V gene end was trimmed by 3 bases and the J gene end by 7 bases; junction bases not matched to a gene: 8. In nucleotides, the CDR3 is TGCGCCAGCAGCCAGTACATAGCGGGGGGGCTTAATGAGCAGTTCTTC. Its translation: CASSQYIAGGLNEQFF.

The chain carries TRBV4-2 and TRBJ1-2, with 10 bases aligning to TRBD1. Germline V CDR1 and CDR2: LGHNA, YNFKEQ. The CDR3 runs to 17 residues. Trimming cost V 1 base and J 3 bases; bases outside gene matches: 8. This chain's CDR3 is CASSQGGTGAGDYGYTF. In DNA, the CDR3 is TGTGCCAGCAGCCAAGGTGGGACAGGGGCGGGTGACTATGGCTACACCTTC.

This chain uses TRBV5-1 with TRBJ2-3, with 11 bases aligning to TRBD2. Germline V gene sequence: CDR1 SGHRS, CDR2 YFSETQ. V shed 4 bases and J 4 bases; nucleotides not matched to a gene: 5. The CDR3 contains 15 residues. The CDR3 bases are TGCGCCAGCAGCCCGGGACTAGCGGATTCAGATACGCAGTATTTT. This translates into CASSPGLADSDTQYF.

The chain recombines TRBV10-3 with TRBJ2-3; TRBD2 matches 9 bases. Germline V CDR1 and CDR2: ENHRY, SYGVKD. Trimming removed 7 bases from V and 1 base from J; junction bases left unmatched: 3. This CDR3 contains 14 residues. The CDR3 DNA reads TGTGCCATCACAGCGGGGGGAGGCACAGATACGCAGTATTTT. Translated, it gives CAITAGGGTDTQYF.

CDR3 region: CASSAGTGAQETQYF. In nucleotides, the CDR3 is TGTGCCAGCAGCGCTGGGACAGGGGCACAAGAGACCCAGTACTTC. V usage is TRBV7-9 and J usage is TRBJ2-5, with 10 bases identical to TRBD1. CDR1 and CDR2 from the germline V gene are SEHNR and FQNEAQ (reference sequence). This CDR3 region has 15 residues. V was pared by 5 bases and J by 2 bases, with 5 bases of the junction left unmatched.

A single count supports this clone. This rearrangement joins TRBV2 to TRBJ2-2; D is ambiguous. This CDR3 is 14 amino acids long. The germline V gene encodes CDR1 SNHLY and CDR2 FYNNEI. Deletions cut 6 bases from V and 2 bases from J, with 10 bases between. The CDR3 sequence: CASRKSQNTGELFF. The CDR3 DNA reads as TGTGCCAGCAGGAAGAGTCAAAACACCGGGGAGCTGTTTTTT.

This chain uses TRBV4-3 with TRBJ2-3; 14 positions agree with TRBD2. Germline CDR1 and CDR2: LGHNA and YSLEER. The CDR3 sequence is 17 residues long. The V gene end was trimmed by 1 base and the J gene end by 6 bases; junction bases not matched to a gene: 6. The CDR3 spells CASSQGGLAGEGDTQYF. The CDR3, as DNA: TGCGCCAGCAGCCAAGGGGGACTAGCGGGGGAGGGGGATACGCAGTATTTT.

The CDR3 spells CASSEERGGSIQYF. The CDR3 coding sequence is TGTGCCAGCAGTGAAGAGCGGGGGGGAAGCATTCAGTACTTC. The chain is built from TRBV2 and TRBJ2-4; TRBD2 matches at 10 bases. This CDR3 contains 14 residues. After removal of 1 base from V and 9 bases from J, the junction contained 3 bases not matched to a gene. Germline values: CDR1 SNHLY, CDR2 FYNNEI.

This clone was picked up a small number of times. As DNA, the CDR3 is TGCGCCAGCAGGATAATAGCGGGGCCCTCCTACAATGAGCAGTTCTTC. Amino acid sequence: CASRIIAGPSYNEQFF. The chain combines TRBV23-1 with TRBJ2-1, with TRBD2 matching 8 bases. TRBV23-1 is reported as an ORF; its role is uncertain. This CDR3 spans 16 amino acids. V dropped 6 bases and J dropped 0; count of bases not matched to a gene: 7.

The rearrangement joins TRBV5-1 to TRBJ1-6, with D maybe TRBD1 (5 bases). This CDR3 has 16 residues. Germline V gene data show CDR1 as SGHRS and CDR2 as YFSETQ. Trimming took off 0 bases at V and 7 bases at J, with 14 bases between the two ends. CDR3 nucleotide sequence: TGCGCCAGCAGCTTGGACCCAGGGTCGGAGAATTCACCCCTCCACTTT. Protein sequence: CASSLDPGSENSPLHF.

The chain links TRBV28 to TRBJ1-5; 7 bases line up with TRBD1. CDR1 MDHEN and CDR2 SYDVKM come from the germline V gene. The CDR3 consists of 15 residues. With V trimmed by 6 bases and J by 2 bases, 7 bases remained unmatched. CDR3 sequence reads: CASREGGGGNQPQHF. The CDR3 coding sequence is TGTGCCAGCAGGGAAGGAGGGGGCGGCAATCAGCCCCAGCATTTT. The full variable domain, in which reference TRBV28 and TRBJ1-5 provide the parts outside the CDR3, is DVKVTQSSRYLVKRTGEKVFLECVQDMDHENMFWYRQDPGLGLRLIYFSYDVKMKEKGDIPEGYSVSREKKERFSLILESASTNQTSMYLCASREGGGGNQPQHFGDGTRLSIL.

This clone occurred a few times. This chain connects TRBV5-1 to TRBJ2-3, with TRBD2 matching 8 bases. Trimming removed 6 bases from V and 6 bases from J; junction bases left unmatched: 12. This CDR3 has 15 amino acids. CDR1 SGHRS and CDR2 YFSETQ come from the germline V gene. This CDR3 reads CASTPLGGGRDTQYF. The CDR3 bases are TGCGCCAGCACCCCTCTGGGCGGGGGGCGCGATACGCAGTATTTT.

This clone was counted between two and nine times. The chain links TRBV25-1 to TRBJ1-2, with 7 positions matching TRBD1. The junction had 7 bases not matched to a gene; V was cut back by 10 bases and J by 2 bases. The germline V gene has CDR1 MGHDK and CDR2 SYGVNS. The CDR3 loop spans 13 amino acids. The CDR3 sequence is CATRQGSNYGYTF. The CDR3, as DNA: TGTGCCACTAGACAGGGAAGCAACTATGGCTACACCTTC.

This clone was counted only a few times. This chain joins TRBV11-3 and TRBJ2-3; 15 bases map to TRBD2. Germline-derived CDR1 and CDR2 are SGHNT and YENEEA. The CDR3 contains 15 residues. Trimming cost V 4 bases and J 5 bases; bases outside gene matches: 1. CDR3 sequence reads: CASSSGLAGGDTQYF. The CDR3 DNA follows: TGTGCCAGCAGCTCGGGACTAGCGGGGGGAGATACGCAGTATTTT.

CDR3: CASSSVSGSTDTQYF. The DNA of the CDR3 is TGTGCCAGCAGCTCGGTTTCGGGGAGCACAGATACGCAGTATTTT. The V and J genes are TRBV7-9 and TRBJ2-3, with a tentative D call TRBD2 (5 bases). The CDR3 is 15 amino acids. The V and J ends lost 4 bases and 0 bases respectively, with 11 bases between them. Germline values: CDR1 SEHNR, CDR2 FQNEAQ (reference sequence).

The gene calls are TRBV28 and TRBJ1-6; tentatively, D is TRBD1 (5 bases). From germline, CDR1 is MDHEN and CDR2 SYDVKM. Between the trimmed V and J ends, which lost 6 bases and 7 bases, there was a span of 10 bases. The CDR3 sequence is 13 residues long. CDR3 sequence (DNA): TGTGCCAGCAGGCCGCGGGGGAATTCACCCCTCCACTTT. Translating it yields CASRPRGNSPLHF.

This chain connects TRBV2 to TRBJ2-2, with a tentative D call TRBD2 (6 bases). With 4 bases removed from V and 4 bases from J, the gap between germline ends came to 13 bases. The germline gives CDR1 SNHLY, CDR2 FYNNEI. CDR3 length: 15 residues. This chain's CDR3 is CASSGEGLFTGELFF. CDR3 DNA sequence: TGTGCCAGCAGTGGGGAAGGACTATTCACCGGGGAGCTGTTTTTT.

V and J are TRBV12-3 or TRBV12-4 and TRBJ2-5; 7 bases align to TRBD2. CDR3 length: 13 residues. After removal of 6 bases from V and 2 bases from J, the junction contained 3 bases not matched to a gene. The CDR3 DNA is TGTGCCAGCAGCTGGGGAGGGCAAGAGACCCAGTACTTC. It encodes CASSWGGQETQYF.

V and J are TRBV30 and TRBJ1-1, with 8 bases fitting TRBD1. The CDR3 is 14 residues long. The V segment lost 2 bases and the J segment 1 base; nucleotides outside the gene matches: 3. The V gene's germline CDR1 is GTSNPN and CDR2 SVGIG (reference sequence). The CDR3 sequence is CAWSPTGANTEAFF. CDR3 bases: TGTGCCTGGAGTCCGACAGGGGCGAACACTGAAGCTTTCTTT.

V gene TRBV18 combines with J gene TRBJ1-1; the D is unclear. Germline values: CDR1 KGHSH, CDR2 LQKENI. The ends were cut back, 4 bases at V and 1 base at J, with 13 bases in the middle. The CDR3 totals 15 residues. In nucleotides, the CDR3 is TGTGCCAGCTCACGGGTTGAGGGATGGAACACTGAAGCTTTCTTT. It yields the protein CASSRVEGWNTEAFF.

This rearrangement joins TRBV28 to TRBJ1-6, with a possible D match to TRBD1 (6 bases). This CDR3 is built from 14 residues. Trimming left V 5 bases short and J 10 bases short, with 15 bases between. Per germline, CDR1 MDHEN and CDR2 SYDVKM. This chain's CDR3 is CASSIGGADSPLHF. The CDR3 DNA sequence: TGTGCCAGCAGTATTGGGGGGGCCGACTCACCCCTCCACTTT.

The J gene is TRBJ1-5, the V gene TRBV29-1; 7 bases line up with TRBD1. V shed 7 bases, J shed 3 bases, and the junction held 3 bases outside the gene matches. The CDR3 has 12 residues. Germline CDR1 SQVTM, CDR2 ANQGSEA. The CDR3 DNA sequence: TGCAGCGGTGGGACAGCCAATCAGCCCCAGCATTTT. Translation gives CSGGTANQPQHF.

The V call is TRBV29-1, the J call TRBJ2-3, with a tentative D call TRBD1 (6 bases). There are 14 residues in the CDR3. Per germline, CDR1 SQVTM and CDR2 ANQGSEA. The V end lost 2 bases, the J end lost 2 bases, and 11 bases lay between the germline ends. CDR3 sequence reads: CSVESPGATDTQYF. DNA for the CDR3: TGCAGCGTTGAAAGCCCAGGGGCCACAGATACGCAGTATTTT.